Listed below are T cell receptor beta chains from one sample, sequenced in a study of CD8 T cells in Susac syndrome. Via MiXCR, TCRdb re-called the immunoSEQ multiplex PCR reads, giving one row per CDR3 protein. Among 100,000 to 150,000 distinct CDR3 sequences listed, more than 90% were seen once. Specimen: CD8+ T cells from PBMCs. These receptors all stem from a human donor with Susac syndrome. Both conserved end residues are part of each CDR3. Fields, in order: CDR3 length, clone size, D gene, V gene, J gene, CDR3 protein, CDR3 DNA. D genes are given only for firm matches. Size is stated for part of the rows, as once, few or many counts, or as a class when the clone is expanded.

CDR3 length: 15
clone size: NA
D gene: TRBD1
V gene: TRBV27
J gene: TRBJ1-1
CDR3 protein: CASSLGQGADTEAFF
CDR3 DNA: TGTGCCAGCAGCCTCGGACAGGGAGCGGACACTGAAGCTTTCTTT

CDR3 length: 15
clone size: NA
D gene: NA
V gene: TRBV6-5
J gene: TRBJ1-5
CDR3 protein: CASSYSAGTGQPQHF
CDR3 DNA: TGTGCCAGCAGTTACTCGGCAGGGACGGGTCAGCCCCAGCATTTT

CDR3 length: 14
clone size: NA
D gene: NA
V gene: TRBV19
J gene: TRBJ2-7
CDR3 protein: CATSWGETSYEQYF
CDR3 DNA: TGTGCCACCAGCTGGGGGGAGACCTCCTACGAGCAGTACTTC

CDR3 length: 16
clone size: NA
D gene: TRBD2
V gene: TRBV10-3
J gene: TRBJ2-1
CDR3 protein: CAISESKAGAYNEQFF
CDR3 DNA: TGTGCCATCAGTGAGTCGAAGGCGGGGGCCTACAATGAGCAGTTCTTC

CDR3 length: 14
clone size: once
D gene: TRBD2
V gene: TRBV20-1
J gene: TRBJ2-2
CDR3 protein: CSAPGGVDTGELFF
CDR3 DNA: TGCAGTGCCCCGGGGGGAGTGGACACCGGGGAGCTGTTTTTT

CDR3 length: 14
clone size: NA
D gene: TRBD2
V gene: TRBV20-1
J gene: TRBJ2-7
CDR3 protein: CSGSKGTSGLEQYF
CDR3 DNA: TGCAGCGGGTCAAAAGGGACTAGCGGTCTCGAGCAGTACTTC

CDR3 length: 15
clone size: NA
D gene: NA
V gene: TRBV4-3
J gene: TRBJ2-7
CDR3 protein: CASSQGKGNPYEQYF
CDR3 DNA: TGCGCCAGCAGCCAAGGGAAGGGGAACCCCTACGAGCAGTACTTC

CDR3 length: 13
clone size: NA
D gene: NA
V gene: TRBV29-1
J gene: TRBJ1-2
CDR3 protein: CSVELDGRYGYTF
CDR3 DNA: TGCAGCGTTGAGCTGGACGGTCGGTATGGCTACACCTTC

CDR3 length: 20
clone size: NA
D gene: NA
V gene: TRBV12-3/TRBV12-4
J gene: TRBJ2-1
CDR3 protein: CASCCPETGGPRDGYNEQFF
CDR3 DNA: TGTGCCAGCTGTTGTCCCGAAACCGGGGGGCCTCGGGACGGCTACAATGAGCAGTTCTTC

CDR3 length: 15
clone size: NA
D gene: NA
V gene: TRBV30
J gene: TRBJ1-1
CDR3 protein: CAAPGRLGMNTGAFF
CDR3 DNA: TGTGCCGCCCCGGGACGGCTTGGCATGAACACTGGAGCTTTCTTT

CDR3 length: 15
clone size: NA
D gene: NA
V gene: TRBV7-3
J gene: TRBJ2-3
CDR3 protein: CASSLVSGDTDTQYF
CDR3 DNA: TGTGCCAGCAGCTTGGTGAGCGGAGACACAGATACGCAGTATTTT

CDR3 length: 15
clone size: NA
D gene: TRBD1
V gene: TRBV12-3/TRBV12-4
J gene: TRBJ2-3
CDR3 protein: CASSSNRGGTDTQYF
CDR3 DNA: TGTGCCAGCAGTTCGAACAGGGGTGGCACAGATACGCAGTATTTT

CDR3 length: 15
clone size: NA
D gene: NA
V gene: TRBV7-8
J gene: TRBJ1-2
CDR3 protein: CASSLVVTGRYGYTF
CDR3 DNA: TGTGCCAGCAGCTTAGTGGTCACAGGCCGCTATGGCTACACCTTC

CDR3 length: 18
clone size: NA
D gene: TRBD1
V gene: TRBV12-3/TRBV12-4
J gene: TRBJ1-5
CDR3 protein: CASSLSGQGPGVKQPQHF
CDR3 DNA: TGTGCCAGCAGTCTCTCGGGACAGGGGCCCGGGGTTAAGCAGCCCCAGCATTTT

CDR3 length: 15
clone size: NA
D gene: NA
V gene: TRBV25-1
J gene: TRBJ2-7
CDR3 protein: CASSGDLGLWDEQYF
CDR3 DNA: TGTGCCAGCAGTGGAGATCTAGGGCTGTGGGACGAGCAGTACTTC

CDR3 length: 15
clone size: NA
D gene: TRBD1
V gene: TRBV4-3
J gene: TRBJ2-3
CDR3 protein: CASSPRDRGTDTQYF
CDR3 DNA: TGCGCCAGCAGCCCCCGGGACAGGGGCACAGATACGCAGTATTTT

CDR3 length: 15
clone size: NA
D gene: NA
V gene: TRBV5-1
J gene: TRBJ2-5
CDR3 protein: CASSPDADLGETQYF
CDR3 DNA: TGCGCCAGCAGCCCAGACGCCGACCTGGGAGAGACCCAGTACTTC

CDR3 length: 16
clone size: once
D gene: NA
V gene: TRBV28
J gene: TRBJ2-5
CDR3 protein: CASSLIPGSVDETQYF
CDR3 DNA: TGTGCCAGCAGTTTAATCCCCGGTAGCGTTGATGAGACCCAGTACTTC

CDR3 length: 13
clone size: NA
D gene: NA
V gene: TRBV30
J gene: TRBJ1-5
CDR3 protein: CAWSVWENQPQHF
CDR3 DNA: TGTGCCTGGAGTGTATGGGAGAATCAGCCCCAGCATTTT

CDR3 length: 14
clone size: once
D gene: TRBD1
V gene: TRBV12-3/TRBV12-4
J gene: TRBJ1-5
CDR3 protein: CASSFRDRAQPQHF
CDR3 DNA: TGTGCCAGCAGTTTCCGGGACAGGGCTCAGCCCCAGCATTTT

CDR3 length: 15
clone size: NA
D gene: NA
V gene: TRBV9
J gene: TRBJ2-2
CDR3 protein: CASSAGTLNTGELFF
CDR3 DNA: TGTGCCAGCAGCGCAGGGACTCTGAACACCGGGGAGCTGTTTTTT

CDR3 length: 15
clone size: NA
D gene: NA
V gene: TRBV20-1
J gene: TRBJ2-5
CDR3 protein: CSASSAGDRFETQYF
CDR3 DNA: TGCAGTGCTAGTTCGGCAGGCGACCGGTTTGAGACCCAGTACTTC

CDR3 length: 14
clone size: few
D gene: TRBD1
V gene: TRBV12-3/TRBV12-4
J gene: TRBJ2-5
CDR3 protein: CASSLGRGRETQYF
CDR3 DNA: TGTGCCAGCAGTTTGGGCAGGGGGCGAGAGACCCAGTACTTC

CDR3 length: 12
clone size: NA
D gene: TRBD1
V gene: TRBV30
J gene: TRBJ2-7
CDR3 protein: CAWGRGLGEQYF
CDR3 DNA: TGTGCCTGGGGTAGGGGGCTAGGCGAGCAGTACTTC

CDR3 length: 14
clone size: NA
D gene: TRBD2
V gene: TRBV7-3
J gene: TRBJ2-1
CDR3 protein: CASSFGGMGNEQFF
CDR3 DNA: TGTGCCAGCAGCTTCGGGGGGATGGGGAATGAGCAGTTCTTC

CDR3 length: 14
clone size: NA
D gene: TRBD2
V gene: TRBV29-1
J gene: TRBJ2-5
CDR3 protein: CSVEGLVGQETQYF
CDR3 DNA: TGCAGCGTTGAGGGACTAGTGGGCCAAGAGACCCAGTACTTC

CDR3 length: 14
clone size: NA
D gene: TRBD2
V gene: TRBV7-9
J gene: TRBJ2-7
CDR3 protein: CASSLGREGWEQYF
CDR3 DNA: TGTGCCAGCAGCTTAGGCAGGGAGGGTTGGGAGCAGTACTTC

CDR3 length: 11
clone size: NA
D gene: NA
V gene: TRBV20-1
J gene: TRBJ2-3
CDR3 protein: CSGESEDTQYF
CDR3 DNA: TGCAGTGGTGAGTCTGAAGATACGCAGTATTTT

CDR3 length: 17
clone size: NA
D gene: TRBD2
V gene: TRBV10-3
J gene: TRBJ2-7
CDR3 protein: CAISDPPGLAGTYEQYF
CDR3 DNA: TGTGCCATCAGTGACCCTCCGGGACTAGCGGGTACCTACGAGCAGTACTTC

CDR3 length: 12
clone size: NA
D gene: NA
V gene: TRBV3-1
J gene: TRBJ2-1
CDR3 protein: CASSHTGVEQFF
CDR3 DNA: TGTGCCAGCAGCCATACGGGGGTTGAGCAGTTCTTC

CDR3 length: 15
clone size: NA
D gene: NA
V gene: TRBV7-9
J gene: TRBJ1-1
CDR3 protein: CASSLVTGKNTEAFF
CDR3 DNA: TGTGCCAGCAGCTTAGTTACAGGGAAGAACACTGAAGCTTTCTTT

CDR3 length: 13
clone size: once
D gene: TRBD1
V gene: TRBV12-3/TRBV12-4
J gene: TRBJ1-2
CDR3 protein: CASSPGQGAGYTF
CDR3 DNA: TGTGCCAGCAGTCCGGGACAGGGGGCAGGCTACACCTTC

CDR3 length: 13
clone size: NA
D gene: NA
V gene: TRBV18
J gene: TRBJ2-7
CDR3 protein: CASSPQGGYEQYF
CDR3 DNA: TGTGCCAGCTCACCACAGGGGGGCTACGAGCAGTACTTC

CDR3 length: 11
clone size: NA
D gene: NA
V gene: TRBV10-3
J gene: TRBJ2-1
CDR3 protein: CAIGPVGEQFF
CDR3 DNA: TGTGCCATCGGTCCAGTCGGTGAGCAGTTCTTC

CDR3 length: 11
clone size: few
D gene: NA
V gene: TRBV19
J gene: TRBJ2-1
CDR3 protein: CASSNSDEQFF
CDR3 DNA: TGTGCCAGTAGTAACAGCGATGAGCAGTTCTTC

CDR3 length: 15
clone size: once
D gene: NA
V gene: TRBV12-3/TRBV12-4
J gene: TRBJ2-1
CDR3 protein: CASSLPGAGYNEQFF
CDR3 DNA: TGTGCCAGCAGTTTGCCAGGGGCGGGATACAATGAGCAGTTCTTC

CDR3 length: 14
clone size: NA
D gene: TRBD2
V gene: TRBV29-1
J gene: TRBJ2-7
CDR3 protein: CSVEGSGTSYEQYF
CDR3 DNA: TGCAGCGTTGAGGGTAGCGGGACCTCCTACGAGCAGTACTTC

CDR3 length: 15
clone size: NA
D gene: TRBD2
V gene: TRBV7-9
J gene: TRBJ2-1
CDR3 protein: CASSSAGGTGNEQFF
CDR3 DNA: TGTGCCAGCAGCTCAGCGGGGGGCACGGGGAATGAGCAGTTCTTC

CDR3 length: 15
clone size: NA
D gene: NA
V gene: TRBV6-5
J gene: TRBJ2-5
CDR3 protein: CASSPGARGAETQYF
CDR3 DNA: TGTGCCAGCAGCCCAGGGGCAAGGGGGGCAGAGACCCAGTACTTC